The 6 T cell receptor beta chains presented below share a single source sample, sequenced in a study of T cells after posttransplantation cyclophosphamide. Repertoires were generated with immunoSEQ multiplex PCR, while TCRdb's copy carries only in-frame clones and drops some. This sample carries 25,000 to 30,000 clones, none of them present only once. The specimen was PBMCs. The receptors derive from a woman aged 55-70 years in good health, CMV-negative, and a related stem cell transplant donor.

The table lists this clone with many counts. V usage is TRBV6-2 or TRBV6-3 and J usage is TRBJ2-3, with TRBD2 identical over 14 bases. V trimming: 6 bases; J trimming: 6 bases; junction bases outside the gene matches: 5. This CDR3 contains 15 residues. CDR1 MNHEY and CDR2 SVGEGT come from the germline V gene. CDR3 sequence (DNA): TGTGCCAGCAGAAGACTAGCGGGGGGGATGGATACGCAGTATTTT. Translating gives CASRRLAGGMDTQYF.

This clone was observed at least ten times. This CDR3 reads CASSIAVSYEQYF. The CDR3 region has the DNA TGTGCCAGTAGTATAGCGGTCTCCTACGAGCAGTACTTC. The chain couples TRBV19 to TRBJ2-7, with no clear D. This CDR3 has 13 amino acids. V was cut by 1 base and J by 0 bases, with 4 bases left in between. In germline, CDR1 is LNHDA, CDR2 SQIVND (reference sequence).

The J gene is TRBJ2-5, the V gene TRBV29-1; perhaps TRBD1 as D (5 bases). The CDR3 length is 12 residues. Per germline, CDR1 SQVTM and CDR2 ANQGSEA. V dropped 2 bases and J dropped 5 bases, with 9 bases sitting between them. The CDR3 DNA sequence: TGCAGCGTTGAACCAGGGTCGGAGACCCAGTACTTC. It yields the protein CSVEPGSETQYF.

This clone was seen more than once but under ten times. This chain joins TRBV7-8 and TRBJ2-7; 12 bases match TRBD2. The trim removed 5 bases at V and 7 bases at J, leaving 6 bases unmatched. The V gene's germline CDR1 is SGHVS and CDR2 FQNEAQ. This CDR3 region has 14 residues. Written as DNA, the CDR3 is TGTGCCAGCAGCGCCCTAGCGGGGGGGGGTGAGCAGTACTTC. Translated, it gives CASSALAGGGEQYF. Full variable domain (outside the CDR3, taken from reference TRBV7-8 and TRBJ2-7): GAGVSQSPRYKVAKRGQDVALRCDPISGHVSLFWYQQALGQGPEFLTYFQNEAQLDKSGLPSDRFFAERPEGSVSTLKIQRTQQEDSAVYLCASSALAGGGEQYFGPGTRLTVT.

This clone has a handful of counts. This sequence joins TRBV4-1 and TRBJ1-5, with D unresolved. Trimming removed 0 bases from V and 7 bases from J, with 13 bases in between. The CDR3 length is 15 residues. Germline CDR1 and CDR2: MGHRA and YSYEKL. The CDR3 loop is CASSQDNLPQQPQHF. The CDR3 DNA reads TGCGCCAGCAGCCAAGATAATCTTCCCCAGCAGCCCCAGCATTTT.

The chain links TRBV30 to TRBJ1-3; 7 positions agree with TRBD1. Germline V gives CDR1 GTSNPN, CDR2 SVGIG (reference sequence). The junction had 5 bases not matched to a gene; V was cut back by 0 bases and J by 3 bases. This CDR3 is built from 15 residues. The chain's CDR3 is CAWSVYRGGGNTIYF. The CDR3 nucleotides read TGTGCCTGGAGTGTATACAGGGGTGGTGGAAACACCATATATTTT.